The 9 T cell receptor beta chains presented below share a single source sample, sequenced in a study of OX40 agonist ivuxolimab in advanced cancers. The repertoire was sequenced with immunoSEQ multiplex PCR; TCRdb's copy has only in-frame clones and lacks some. Here the sample spans tens of thousands of clones, roughly 86% being singletons. The sequencing used CD4+ or CD8+ T cells sorted from blood, collected in a trial of the OX40 agonist ivuxolimab. The receptors originated from an adult with an advanced solid tumor such as melanoma, head and neck, liver or kidney cancer.

The chain recombines TRBV15 with TRBJ2-1; TRBD2 matches at 10 bases. The ends lost 11 bases at V and 6 bases at J; junction bases unmatched: 10. The germline gives CDR1 LNHNV, CDR2 YYDKDF (reference sequence). This CDR3 region has 14 residues. Written as DNA, the CDR3 is TGTGCCGCCTCCCGCGCTAGCGGGAGCAATGAGCAGTTCTTC. Its translation is CAASRASGSNEQFF.

This sequence joins TRBV27 and TRBJ2-7, with D maybe TRBD1 (5 bases). CDR1 is MNHEY and CDR2 is SMNVEV in the germline V gene (reference sequence). V shed 10 bases and J shed 7 bases, with 17 bases lying between them. The CDR3 is 12 amino acids. DNA of the CDR3: TGTGCCACTGAGACAGCACTACGTGAGCAGTACTTC. Translated: CATETALREQYF.

V usage is TRBV6-5 and J usage is TRBJ2-7; 10 nucleotides line up with TRBD1. Germline V lookup: CDR1 MNHEY, CDR2 SVGAGI. J gave up 5 bases and V 5 bases, and 9 bases lay outside the gene matches. The CDR3 runs to 15 residues. CDR3 residues: CASSQRQGALDEQYF. In nucleotides, the CDR3 is TGTGCCAGCAGTCAACGACAGGGGGCGCTGGACGAGCAGTACTTC.

V is TRBV6-5 and J is TRBJ2-7; 12 bases are a match to TRBD2. Germline trimming cut 5 bases from V and 4 bases from J; bases unmatched to any gene: 3. This CDR3 spans 14 amino acids. Germline V gene data show CDR1 as MNHEY and CDR2 as SVGAGI. The CDR3 region is CASSPGLAGYEQYF. Written as DNA, the CDR3 is TGTGCCAGCAGTCCGGGACTAGCGGGTTACGAGCAGTACTTC.

V and J are TRBV10-2 and TRBJ2-3, with D perhaps being TRBD1 or TRBD2 (5 bases each). Germline CDR1 is WSHSY and CDR2 is SAAADI. CDR3 size: 17 residues. Trimming stripped 0 bases from V and 0 bases from J, with 13 bases between. In DNA, the CDR3 is TGCGCCAGCAGTGAGTCGTACGGGGCATCTAGCACAGATACGCAGTATTTT. Its translation: CASSESYGASSTDTQYF.

This chain links TRBV29-1 with TRBJ2-1, with 15 bases matching TRBD2. Germline V lookup: CDR1 SQVTM, CDR2 ANQGSEA. The CDR3 has 16 residues. The V and J ends lost 5 bases and 5 bases, in that order; junction bases with no gene match: 7. The CDR3 region is CSVHGGLAGGNNEQFF. The CDR3 coding sequence is TGCAGCGTTCACGGGGGACTAGCGGGAGGAAACAATGAGCAGTTCTTC.

The rearrangement joins TRBV28 to TRBJ1-4; 7 nucleotides align to TRBD1. The germline gives CDR1 MDHEN, CDR2 SYDVKM. V lost 4 bases and J lost 7; bases outside the gene matches: 6. This CDR3 comprises 14 residues. CDR3: CASSSGTVGEKLFF. The CDR3 nucleotides read TGTGCCAGCAGTTCCGGGACAGTAGGTGAAAAACTGTTTTTT. Full variable domain (remainder filled in from reference TRBV28 and TRBJ1-4): DVKVTQSSRYLVKRTGEKVFLECVQDMDHENMFWYRQDPGLGLRLIYFSYDVKMKEKGDIPEGYSVSREKKERFSLILESASTNQTSMYLCASSSGTVGEKLFFGSGTQLSVL.

The chain uses TRBV5-1 and TRBJ1-1; D call uncertain. V was cut by 0 bases and J by 1 base, with 7 bases left in between. In germline, CDR1 is SGHRS, CDR2 YFSETQ. This CDR3 has 14 amino acids. CDR3 protein: CASSLVVGNTEAFF. The CDR3 DNA is TGCGCCAGCAGCTTGGTGGTGGGGAACACTGAAGCTTTCTTT.

V is TRBV2 and J is TRBJ1-3; D gene ambiguous. The CDR3 sequence is 15 residues long. Germline V CDR1 and CDR2: SNHLY, FYNNEI. Trimming pared 0 bases from V and 1 base from J, leaving 7 bases between. The CDR3 loop reads CASSEARSSGNTIYF. In DNA form, the CDR3 reads TGTGCCAGCAGTGAAGCGCGATCTTCTGGAAACACCATATATTTT.